This T cell receptor (beta chain) is drawn from a study of blood T cell repertoires in COVID-19. Study-wide background: The United States, Italy and Spain were the sources of the acute and convalescent COVID-19 samples.

With V trimmed by 2 bases and J by 0 bases, 8 bases remained unmatched. CDR1 and CDR2 from the germline V gene are SGHTA and FQGNSA. This CDR3 has 17 residues. The sample holds one count of this clone. Original methodology: Estimated nucleated cell counts came from reference gene primer amplification. Sequencing used immunoSEQ multiplex PCR; TCRdb keeps in-frame clones, though not all of them. V and J calls and clone size are given by that table; D and trimming were obtained from the DNA. The sample carries some 230,000 clones, 83% recorded once. The sequence derives from a woman aged 45-60 years with acute or convalescent COVID-19. The genes are TRBV7-2 and TRBJ1-1; 8 bases match TRBD1. The sample taken for sequencing was peripheral blood. The CDR3 region has the DNA TGTGCCAGCAGCTTAAGTTCAGGGGGCGGGTTGAACACTGAAGCTTTCTTT. It codes for CASSLSSGGGLNTEAFF.